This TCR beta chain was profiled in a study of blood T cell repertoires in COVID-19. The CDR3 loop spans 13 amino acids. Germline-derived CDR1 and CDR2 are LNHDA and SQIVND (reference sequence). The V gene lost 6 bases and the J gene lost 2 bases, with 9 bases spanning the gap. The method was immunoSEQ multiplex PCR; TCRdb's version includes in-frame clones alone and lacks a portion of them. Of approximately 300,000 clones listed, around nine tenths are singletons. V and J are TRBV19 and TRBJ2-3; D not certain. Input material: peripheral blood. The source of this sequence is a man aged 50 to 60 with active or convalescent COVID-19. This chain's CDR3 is CASRTEPTDTQYF. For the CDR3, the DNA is TGTGCCAGTAGAACAGAACCCACAGATACGCAGTATTTT.